These T cell receptor beta chains were read from a single sample in a study of neurological immune-mediated disorders. TCRdb recomputed calls from the 5' RACE reads with MiXCR, one row per CDR3 protein. This table has nearly 45,000 distinct CDR3 sequences, 20% to 25% appearing once. Sequenced sample: PBMCs. The receptors originated from a man aged 55-75 years with HTLV-1-associated myelopathy (HAM/TSP). Each CDR3 is given with its conserved first and last residue. The D gene is left open where the match is weak. Clone size is not always given. Where it is, it says once, few, many or a class for expanded clones.

.	many	TRBJ2-5	TRBV14	CASSLRELAETQYF	TGTGCCAGCAGCCTCCGGGAACTAGCAGAGACCCAGTACTTC
.	many	TRBJ1-1	TRBV5-6	CASSLASREDTEAFF	TGTGCCAGCAGCTTGGCCTCCCGGGAGGACACTGAAGCTTTCTTT
TRBD2	many	TRBJ2-3	TRBV2	CARGGLAGDADTQYF	TGTGCCAGGGGGGGACTAGCGGGAGATGCAGATACGCAGTATTTT
.	many	TRBJ2-1	TRBV5-6	CASSFEGHLDNEQFF	TGTGCCAGCAGCTTTGAGGGACACCTAGACAATGAGCAGTTCTTC
TRBD1	many	TRBJ2-7	TRBV20-1	CSASNPTGPTYEQYF	TGCAGTGCTAGTAACCCGACAGGGCCAACCTACGAGCAGTACTTC
.	many	TRBJ1-3	TRBV2	CASTATGNSGNTIYF	TGTGCCAGCACGGCGACAGGCAACTCTGGAAACACCATATATTTT
.	many	TRBJ1-2	TRBV20-1	CSASSGVGYTF	TGCAGTGCTAGTTCCGGGGTCGGCTACACCTTC
.	.	TRBJ2-6	TRBV7-2	CASSFPLGTGANVLTF	TGTGCCAGCAGCTTTCCTCTGGGGACAGGGGCCAACGTCCTGACTTTC
.	.	TRBJ2-5	TRBV5-6	CASSLGREAETQYF	TGTGCCAGCAGCTTGGGACGGGAAGCAGAGACCCAGTACTTC
.	many	TRBJ2-5	TRBV5-5	CASSLSGEATQYF	TGTGCCAGCAGCTTGTCAGGGGAGGCGACCCAGTACTTC